These 5 T cell receptor beta chains share one sample of origin, sequenced in a study of control samples from healthy donors and cancer patients. The assay was immunoSEQ multiplex PCR, and TCRdb's table has in-frame clones only and misses some. Of 150,000 to 160,000 clones listed, 85% to 95% are singletons. Sequencing used blood. The receptors were gathered from a man between 50 and 59 years old in good health.

The CDR3 DNA follows: TGCGCCAGCAGGGATCATAGCGGGGGGGATACGCAGTATTTT. Amino acids: CASRDHSGGDTQYF. The chain couples TRBV4-1 to TRBJ2-3, with TRBD2 identical over 10 bases. CDR3 length equals 14 residues. CDR1 and CDR2 (germline): MGHRA, YSYEKL. V shed 6 bases and J 6 bases; nucleotides not matched to a gene: 6.

This chain connects TRBV5-1 to TRBJ2-1; D gene unclear. Germline-derived CDR1 and CDR2 are SGHRS and YFSETQ. Deletions cut 4 bases from V and 0 bases from J, with 11 bases between. CDR3 length: 15 residues. CDR3 sequence (DNA): TGCGCCAGCAGCATCGATCGGAGCTCCTACAATGAGCAGTTCTTC. Residues: CASSIDRSSYNEQFF.

The chain joins TRBV6-4 to TRBJ2-2, with no clear D. The CDR3 has 14 amino acids. The germline V gene encodes CDR1 MRHNA and CDR2 SNTAGT. The V end was cut by 5 bases, the J end by 0 bases, with 7 bases between. Written as DNA, the CDR3 is TGTGCCAGCAGTATGGGGACGAACACCGGGGAGCTGTTTTTT. As protein: CASSMGTNTGELFF.

V usage is TRBV6-5 and J usage is TRBJ2-7; D is undetermined. The germline V and J ends were trimmed by 7 bases and 3 bases, with 13 bases remaining between them. The CDR3 consists of 13 residues. Per the germline V gene, CDR1 is MNHEY and CDR2 is SVGAGI. The CDR3: CASIPSWVYEQYF. CDR3 nucleotides: TGTGCCAGCATCCCGAGCTGGGTCTACGAGCAGTACTTC.

The chain uses TRBV2 and TRBJ1-1, with D hard to call. The CDR3 has 14 amino acids. Trimming removed 3 bases from V and 1 base from J, with 9 bases in between. CDR1 is SNHLY and CDR2 is FYNNEI in the germline V gene. The CDR3 nucleotides are TGTGCCAGCAGTGAGGTCCTCCAGAACACTGAAGCTTTCTTT. Translated, it gives CASSEVLQNTEAFF.